What follows is one T cell receptor beta chain and its context. This record comes from a study of blood T cell repertoires in COVID-19. Study details: Nucleic acid was either cDNA or gDNA, and it came from T cells, B-cell-depleted T cells, or PBMCs.

V lost 9 bases and J lost 7; bases outside the gene matches: 9. The germline CDR1 and CDR2 sequences are MDHEN and SYDVKM. The CDR3 runs to 13 residues. The table came from immunoSEQ multiplex PCR; TCRdb's copy has only in-frame clones and leaves some out. The top ten clones hold 9.5% to 11% of a sample with about 160,000 clones, over 75% of them seen once. The rearrangement uses TRBV28 and TRBJ1-2; 9 bases are a match to TRBD1. Source material: peripheral blood. This clonotype was obtained from a man in his sixties with active or convalescent COVID-19. The CDR3 DNA follows: TGTGCCAGTAACTCGGGACAGGGCTTTGGCTACACCTTC. It is translated as CASNSGQGFGYTF.